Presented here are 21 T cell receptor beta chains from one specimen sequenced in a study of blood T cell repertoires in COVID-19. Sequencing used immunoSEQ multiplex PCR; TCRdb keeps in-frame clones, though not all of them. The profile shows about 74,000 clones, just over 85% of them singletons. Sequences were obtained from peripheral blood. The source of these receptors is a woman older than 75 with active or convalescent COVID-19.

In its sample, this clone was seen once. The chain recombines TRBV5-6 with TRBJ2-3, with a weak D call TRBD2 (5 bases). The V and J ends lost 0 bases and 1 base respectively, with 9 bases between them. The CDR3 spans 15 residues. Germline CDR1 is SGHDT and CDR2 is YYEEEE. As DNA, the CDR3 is TGTGCCAGCAGCTTGGGAGGGTGGGGCACAGATACGCAGTATTTT. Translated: CASSLGGWGTDTQYF.

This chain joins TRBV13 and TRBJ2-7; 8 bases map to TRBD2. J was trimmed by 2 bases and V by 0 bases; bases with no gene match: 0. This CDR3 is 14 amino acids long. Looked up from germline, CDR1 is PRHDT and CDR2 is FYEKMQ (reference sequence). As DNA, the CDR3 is TGTGCCAGCAGCTTAGGACTAGCGGCCTACGAGCAGTACTTC. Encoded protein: CASSLGLAAYEQYF.

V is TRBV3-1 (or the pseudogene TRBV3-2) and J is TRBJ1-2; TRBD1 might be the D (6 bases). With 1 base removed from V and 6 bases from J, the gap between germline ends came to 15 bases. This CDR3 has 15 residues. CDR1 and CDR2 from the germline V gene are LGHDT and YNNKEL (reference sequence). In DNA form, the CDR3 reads TGTGCCAGCAGCCAAGGAGGAAAAGGGGGTCATGGCTACACCTTC. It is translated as CASSQGGKGGHGYTF.

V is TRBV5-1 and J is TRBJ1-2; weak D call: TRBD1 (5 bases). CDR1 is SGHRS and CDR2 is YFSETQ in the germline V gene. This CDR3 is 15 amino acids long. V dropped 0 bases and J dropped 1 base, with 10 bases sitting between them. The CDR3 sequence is CASSLDRQGNYGYTF. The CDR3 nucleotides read TGCGCCAGCAGCTTGGATCGTCAGGGTAACTATGGCTACACCTTC. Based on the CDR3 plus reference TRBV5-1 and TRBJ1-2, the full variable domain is KAGVTQTPRYLIKTRGQQVTLSCSPISGHRSVSWYQQTPGQGLQFLFEYFSETQRNKGNFPGRFSGRQFSNSRSEMNVSTLELGDSALYLCASSLDRQGNYGYTFGSGTRLTVV.

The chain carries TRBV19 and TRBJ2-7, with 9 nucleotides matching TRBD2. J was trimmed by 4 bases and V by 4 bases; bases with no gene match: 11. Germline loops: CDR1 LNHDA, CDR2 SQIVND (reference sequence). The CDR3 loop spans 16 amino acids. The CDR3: CASSTPAAGGVYEQYF. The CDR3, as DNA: TGTGCCAGTAGTACCCCCGCTGCGGGAGGGGTATACGAGCAGTACTTC.

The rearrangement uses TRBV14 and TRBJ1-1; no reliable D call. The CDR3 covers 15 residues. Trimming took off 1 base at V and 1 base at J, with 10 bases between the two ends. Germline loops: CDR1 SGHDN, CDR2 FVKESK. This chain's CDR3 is CASSQAMGRNTEAFF. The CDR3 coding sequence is TGTGCCAGCAGCCAAGCAATGGGCCGGAACACTGAAGCTTTCTTT.

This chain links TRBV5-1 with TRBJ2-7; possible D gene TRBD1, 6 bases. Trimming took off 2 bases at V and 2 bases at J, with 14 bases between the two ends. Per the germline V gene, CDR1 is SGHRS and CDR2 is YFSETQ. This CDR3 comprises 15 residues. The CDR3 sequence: CASSFGDRLPYEQYF. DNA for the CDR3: TGCGCCAGCAGCTTCGGAGACAGGCTTCCCTACGAGCAGTACTTC.

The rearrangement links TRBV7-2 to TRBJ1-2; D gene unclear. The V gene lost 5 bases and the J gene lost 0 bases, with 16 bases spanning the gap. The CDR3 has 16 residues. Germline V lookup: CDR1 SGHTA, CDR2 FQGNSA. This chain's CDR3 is CASSGGYKTTNYGYTF. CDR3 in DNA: TGTGCCAGCAGCGGTGGTTATAAAACTACTAACTATGGCTACACCTTC.

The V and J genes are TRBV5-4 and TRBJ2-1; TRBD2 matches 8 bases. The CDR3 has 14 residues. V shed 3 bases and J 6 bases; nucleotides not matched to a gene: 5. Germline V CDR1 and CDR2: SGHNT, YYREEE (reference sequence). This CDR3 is CASSSPTSVNEQFF. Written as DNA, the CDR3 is TGTGCCAGCAGCTCCCCGACTAGCGTCAATGAGCAGTTCTTC.

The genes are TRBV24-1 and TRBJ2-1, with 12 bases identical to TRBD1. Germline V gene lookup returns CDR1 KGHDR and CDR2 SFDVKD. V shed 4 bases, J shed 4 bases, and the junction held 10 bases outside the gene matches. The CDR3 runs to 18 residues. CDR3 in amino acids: CATSDPGQGALSYNEQFF. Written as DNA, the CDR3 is TGTGCCACCAGTGACCCGGGACAGGGGGCCTTATCTTACAATGAGCAGTTCTTC.

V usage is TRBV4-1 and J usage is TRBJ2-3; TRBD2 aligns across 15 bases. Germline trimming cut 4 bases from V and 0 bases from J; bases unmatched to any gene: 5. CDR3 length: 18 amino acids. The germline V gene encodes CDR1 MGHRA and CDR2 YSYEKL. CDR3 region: CASSRTSGRALSTDTQYF. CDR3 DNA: TGCGCCAGCAGCCGGACTAGCGGGAGGGCCTTAAGCACAGATACGCAGTATTTT.

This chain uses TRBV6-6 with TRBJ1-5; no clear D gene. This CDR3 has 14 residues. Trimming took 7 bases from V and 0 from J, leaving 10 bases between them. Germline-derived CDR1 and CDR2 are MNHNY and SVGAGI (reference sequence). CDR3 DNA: TGTGCCAGCAAAGCGAGCGATAGCAATCAGCCCCAGCATTTT. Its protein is CASKASDSNQPQHF.

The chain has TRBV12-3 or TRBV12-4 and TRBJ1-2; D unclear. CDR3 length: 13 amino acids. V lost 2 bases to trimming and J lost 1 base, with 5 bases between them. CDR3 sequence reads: CASSLTGNYGYTF. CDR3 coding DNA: TGTGCCAGCAGTTTAACGGGTAACTATGGCTACACCTTC.

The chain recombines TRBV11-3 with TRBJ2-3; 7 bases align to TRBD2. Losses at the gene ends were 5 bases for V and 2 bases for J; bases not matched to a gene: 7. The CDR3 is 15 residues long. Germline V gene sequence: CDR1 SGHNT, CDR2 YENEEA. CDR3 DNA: TGTGCCAGCAGCGGGCCGGGGGGAAACACAGATACGCAGTATTTT. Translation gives CASSGPGGNTDTQYF.

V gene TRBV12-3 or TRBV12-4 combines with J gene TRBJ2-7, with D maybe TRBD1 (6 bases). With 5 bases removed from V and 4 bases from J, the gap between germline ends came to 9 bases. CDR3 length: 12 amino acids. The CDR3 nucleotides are TGTGCCAGCAGTCCCGACAGGTACGAGCAGTACTTC. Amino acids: CASSPDRYEQYF.

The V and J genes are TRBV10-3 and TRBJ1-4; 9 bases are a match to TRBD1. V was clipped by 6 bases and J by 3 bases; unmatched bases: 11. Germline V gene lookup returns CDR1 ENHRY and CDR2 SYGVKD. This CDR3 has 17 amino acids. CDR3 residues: CAISPGQGSGSNEKLFF. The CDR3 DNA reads TGTGCCATCAGCCCGGGACAGGGTAGTGGATCTAATGAAAAACTGTTTTTT.

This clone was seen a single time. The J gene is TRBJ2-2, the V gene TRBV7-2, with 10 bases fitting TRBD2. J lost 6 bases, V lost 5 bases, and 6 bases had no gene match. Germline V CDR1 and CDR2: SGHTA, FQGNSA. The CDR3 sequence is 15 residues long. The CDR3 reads CASSRSGGASGELFF. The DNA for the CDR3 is TGTGCCAGCAGCCGGAGCGGGGGGGCTTCCGGGGAGCTGTTTTTT.

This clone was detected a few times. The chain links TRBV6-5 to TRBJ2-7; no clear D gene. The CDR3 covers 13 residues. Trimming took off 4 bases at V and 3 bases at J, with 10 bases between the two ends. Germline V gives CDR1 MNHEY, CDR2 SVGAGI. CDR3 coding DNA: TGTGCCAGCAGTTTTTCCGGGTACTACGAGCAGTACTTC. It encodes CASSFSGYYEQYF.

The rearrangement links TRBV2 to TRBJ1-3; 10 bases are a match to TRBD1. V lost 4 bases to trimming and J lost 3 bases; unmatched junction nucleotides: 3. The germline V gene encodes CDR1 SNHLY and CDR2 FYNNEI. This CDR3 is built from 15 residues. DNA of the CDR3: TGTGCCAGCAGTGTTGGGACAGGGGATGGAAACACCATATATTTT. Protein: CASSVGTGDGNTIYF. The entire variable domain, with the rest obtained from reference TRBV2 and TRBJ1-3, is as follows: EPEVTQTPSHQVTQMGQEVILRCVPISNHLYFYWYRQILGQKVEFLVSFYNNEISEKSEIFDDQFSVERPDGSNFTLKIRSTKLEDSAMYFCASSVGTGDGNTIYFGEGSWLTVV.

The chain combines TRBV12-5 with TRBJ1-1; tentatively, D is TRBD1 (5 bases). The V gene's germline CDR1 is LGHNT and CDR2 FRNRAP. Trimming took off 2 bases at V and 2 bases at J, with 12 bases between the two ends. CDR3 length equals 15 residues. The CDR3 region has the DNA TGTGCTAGTGGTTTGATGGGAGGGGCAAACACTGAAGCTTTCTTT. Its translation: CASGLMGGANTEAFF.

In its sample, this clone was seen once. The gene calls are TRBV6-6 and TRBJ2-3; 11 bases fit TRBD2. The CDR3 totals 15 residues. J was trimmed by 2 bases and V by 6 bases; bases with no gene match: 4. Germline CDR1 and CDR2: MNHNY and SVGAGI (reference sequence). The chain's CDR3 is CASRLAGGPTDTQYF. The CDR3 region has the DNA TGTGCCAGCAGGTTAGCGGGGGGGCCCACAGATACGCAGTATTTT.